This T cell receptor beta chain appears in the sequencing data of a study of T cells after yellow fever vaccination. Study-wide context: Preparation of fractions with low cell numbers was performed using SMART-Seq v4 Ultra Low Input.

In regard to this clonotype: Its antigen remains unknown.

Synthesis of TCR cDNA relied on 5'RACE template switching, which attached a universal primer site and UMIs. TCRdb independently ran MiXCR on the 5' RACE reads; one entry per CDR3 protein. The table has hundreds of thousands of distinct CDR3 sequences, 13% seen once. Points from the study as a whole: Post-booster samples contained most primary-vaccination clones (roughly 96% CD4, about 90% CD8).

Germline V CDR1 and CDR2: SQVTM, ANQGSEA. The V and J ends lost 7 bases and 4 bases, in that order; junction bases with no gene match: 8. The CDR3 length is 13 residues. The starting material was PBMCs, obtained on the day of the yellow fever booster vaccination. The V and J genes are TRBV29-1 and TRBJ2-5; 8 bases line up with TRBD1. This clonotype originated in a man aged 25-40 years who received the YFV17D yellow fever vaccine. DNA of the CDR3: TGCAGCGCCGGACAGGGAAGATCAGAGACCCAGTACTTC. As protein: CSAGQGRSETQYF.